This T cell receptor (beta chain) was obtained from a study of T cells in narcolepsy. Looking at the study overall: Patients with NT1 or NT2 and healthy control donors were enrolled. Broader study findings: Blood of same and different patients, but not healthy controls, reportedly held recurring autoreactive clonotypes. Same-patient CSF and blood CD4+ T cell clonotypes included HCRT-specific and TRIB2-specific autoreactive ones.

This clone showed up just a few times. What it binds is not known. The CDR3 extends over 9 amino acids. Libraries were prepared by immunoSEQ multiplex PCR; TCRdb keeps only in-frame clonotypes and omits some of them. Of 3,000 to 4,000 clones in the sample, about 59% were seen once. The TCR was taken from a human donor with narcolepsy. Sequenced material: CD45RA- memory CD8+ T cells from PBMCs. J is TRBJ2-2 and V is TRBV21-1. TRBV21-1 is a documented pseudogene. CDR3: CASPRELFF. In DNA form, the CDR3 reads TGTGCCAGCCCCCGGGAGCTGTTTTTT.